This T cell receptor (beta chain) derives from a study of OX40 agonist ivuxolimab in advanced cancers. Study as a whole: At under 85% male, the cohort had a mean age of 60 years, ranging from roughly 20 to 80. Earlier anti-PD-1, anti-PD-L1 or anti-CTLA-4 therapy was permitted; under 50% had received some.

Method: immunoSEQ multiplex PCR; TCRdb's copy keeps in-frame clones and lacks some. This sample has 9,500 to 12,000 clones; under 90% occur once, and the top ten carry about a tenth. CDR1 is LNHNV and CDR2 is YYDKDF in the germline V gene (reference sequence). The CDR3 has 13 amino acids. Turning to this clone: At one end the junction does not follow the germline gene, possibly because of a read error.

The material was CD4+ or CD8+ T cells sorted from blood, obtained in a trial of the OX40 agonist ivuxolimab. The chain uses TRBV15 and TRBJ1-2; D is uncertain. The origin of this receptor is an adult with an advanced solid tumor such as melanoma, head and neck, liver or kidney cancer. The CDR3 DNA reads TGTGCCACCAGGAGAGGTAGTGCCTATGGCTACACCTTC. Translated: CATRRGSAYGYTF.